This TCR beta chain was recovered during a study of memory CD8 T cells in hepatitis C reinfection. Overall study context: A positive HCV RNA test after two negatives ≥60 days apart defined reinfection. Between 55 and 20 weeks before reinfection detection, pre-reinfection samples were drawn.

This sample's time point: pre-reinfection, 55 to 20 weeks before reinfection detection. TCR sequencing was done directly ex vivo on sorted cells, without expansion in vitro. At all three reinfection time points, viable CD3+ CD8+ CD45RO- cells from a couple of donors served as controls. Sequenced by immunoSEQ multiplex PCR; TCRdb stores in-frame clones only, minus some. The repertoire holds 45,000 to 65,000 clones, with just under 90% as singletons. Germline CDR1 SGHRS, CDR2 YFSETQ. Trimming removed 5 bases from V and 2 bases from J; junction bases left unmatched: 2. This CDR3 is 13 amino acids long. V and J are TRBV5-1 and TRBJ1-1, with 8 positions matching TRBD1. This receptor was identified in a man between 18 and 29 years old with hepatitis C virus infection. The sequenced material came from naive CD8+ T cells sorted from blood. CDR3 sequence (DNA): TGCGCCAGCAGGGGACAGGCAAACACTGAAGCTTTCTTT. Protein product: CASRGQANTEAFF.